This entry is about one T cell receptor (beta chain). This CDR3 has 16 amino acids. Looked up from germline, CDR1 is SGHNT and CDR2 is YYREEE (reference sequence). With 4 bases clipped from V and 6 bases from J, the junction kept 9 bases outside the gene matches. The table came from immunoSEQ multiplex PCR; TCRdb's copy has only in-frame clones and leaves some out. The data contain more than 60,000 clones, around nine tenths of them singletons. This record comes from a study of technical replicates of blood from several donors. The source of this sequence is a human donor in good health. Some clones in this sample may be carry-over from other donors' samples. The V and J genes are TRBV5-4 and TRBJ2-1; 11 nucleotides line up with TRBD2. The sequencing input was PBMCs. DNA for the CDR3: TGTGCCAGCAGCAGGGATAGCGGGAGGGCCTCCAATGAGCAGTTCTTC. Amino acids: CASSRDSGRASNEQFF.